This TCR beta chain was documented in a study of blood T cells in healthy people across ages. This clonotype has at least ten counts. Deletions cut 0 bases from V and 1 base from J, with 13 bases between. The CDR3 is 16 amino acids. CDR1 is LGHNT and CDR2 is FRNRAP in the germline V gene. Next came a second PCR, run for 7 to 11 cycles, which used a sample-barcoded 5' primer along with a J-beta primer mix. TCRdb used MiXCR to reprocess the 5' RACE reads, holding one entry per CDR3 protein. The table shows about 650,000 distinct CDR3 sequences, with less than 40% occurring only once. This sequence was found in a woman of 80 years or more in good health. The specimen sequenced was blood. This chain connects TRBV12-5 to TRBJ2-7, with D possibly matching TRBD1 (5 bases). The CDR3 DNA reads as TGTGCTAGTGGTTTGGTACTCGGACACAAGTCCTACGAGCAGTACTTC. This encodes CASGLVLGHKSYEQYF.